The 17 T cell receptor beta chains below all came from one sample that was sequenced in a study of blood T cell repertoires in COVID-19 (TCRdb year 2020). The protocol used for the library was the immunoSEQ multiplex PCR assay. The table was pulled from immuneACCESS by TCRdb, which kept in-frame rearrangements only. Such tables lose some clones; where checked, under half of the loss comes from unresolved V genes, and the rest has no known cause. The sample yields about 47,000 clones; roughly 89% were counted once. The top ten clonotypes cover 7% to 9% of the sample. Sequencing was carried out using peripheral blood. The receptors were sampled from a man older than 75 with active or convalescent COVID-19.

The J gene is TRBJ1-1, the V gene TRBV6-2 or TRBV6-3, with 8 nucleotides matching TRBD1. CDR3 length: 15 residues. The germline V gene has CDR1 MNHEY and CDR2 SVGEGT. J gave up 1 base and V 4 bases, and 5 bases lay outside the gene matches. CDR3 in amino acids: CASSSRTGKNTEAFF. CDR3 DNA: TGTGCCAGCAGTTCGAGGACAGGGAAGAACACTGAAGCTTTCTTT.

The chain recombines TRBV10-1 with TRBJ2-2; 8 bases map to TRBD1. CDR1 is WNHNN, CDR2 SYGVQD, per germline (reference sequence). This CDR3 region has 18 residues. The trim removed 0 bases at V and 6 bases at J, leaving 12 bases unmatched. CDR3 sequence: CASSESRSRDRSAGELFF. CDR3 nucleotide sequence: TGCGCCAGCAGTGAGTCGAGGTCCCGGGACAGGTCCGCCGGGGAGCTGTTTTTT.

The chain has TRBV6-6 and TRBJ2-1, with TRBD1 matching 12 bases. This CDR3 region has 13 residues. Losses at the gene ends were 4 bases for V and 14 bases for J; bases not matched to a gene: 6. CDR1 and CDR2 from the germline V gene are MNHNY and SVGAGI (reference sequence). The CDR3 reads CASSSGTGGSKFF. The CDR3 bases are TGTGCCAGCAGTTCGGGGACAGGGGGCAGTAAGTTCTTC.

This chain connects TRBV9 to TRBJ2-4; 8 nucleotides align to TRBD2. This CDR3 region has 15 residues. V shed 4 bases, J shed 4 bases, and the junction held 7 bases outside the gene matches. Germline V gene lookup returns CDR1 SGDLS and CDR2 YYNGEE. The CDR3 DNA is TGTGCCAGCAGCTCCGGGGGGGTAGGGAAAAACATTCAGTACTTC. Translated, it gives CASSSGGVGKNIQYF.

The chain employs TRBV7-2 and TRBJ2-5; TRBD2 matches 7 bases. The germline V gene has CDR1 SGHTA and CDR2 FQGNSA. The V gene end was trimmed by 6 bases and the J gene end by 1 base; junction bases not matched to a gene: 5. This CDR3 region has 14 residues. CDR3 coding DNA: TGTGCCAGCAGTGGTGGGGGGGTCCAAGAGACCCAGTACTTC. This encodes CASSGGGVQETQYF.

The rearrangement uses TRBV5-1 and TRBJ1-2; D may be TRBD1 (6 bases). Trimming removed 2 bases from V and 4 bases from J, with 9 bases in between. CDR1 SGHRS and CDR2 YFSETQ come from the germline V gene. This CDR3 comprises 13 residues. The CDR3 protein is CASSFDRIYGYTF. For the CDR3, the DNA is TGCGCCAGCAGCTTCGACAGGATCTATGGCTACACCTTC.

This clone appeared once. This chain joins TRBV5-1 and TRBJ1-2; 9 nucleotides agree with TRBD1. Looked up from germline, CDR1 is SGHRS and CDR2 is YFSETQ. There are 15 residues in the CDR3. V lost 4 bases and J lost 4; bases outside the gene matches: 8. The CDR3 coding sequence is TGCGCCAGCAGCCCGGATGGGACAGGGTTCTATGGCTACACCTTC. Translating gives CASSPDGTGFYGYTF.

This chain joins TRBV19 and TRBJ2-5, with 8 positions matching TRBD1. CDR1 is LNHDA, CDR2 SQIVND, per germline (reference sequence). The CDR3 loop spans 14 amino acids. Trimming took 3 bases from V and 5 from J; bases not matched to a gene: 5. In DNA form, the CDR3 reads TGTGCCAGTAGTATCCAGGGGGCAGGGGAGACCCAGTACTTC. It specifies CASSIQGAGETQYF.

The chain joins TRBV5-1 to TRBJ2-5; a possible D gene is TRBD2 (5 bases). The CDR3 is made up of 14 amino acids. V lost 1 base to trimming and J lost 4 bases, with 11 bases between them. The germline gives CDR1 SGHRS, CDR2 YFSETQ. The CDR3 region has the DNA TGCGCCAGCAGCTTGACCGGGGATAGAGAGACCCAGTACTTC. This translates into CASSLTGDRETQYF.

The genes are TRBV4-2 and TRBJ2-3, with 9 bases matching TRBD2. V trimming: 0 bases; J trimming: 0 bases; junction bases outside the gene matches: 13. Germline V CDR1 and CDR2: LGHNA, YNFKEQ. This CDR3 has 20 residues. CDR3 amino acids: CASSQETGTSFISSTDTQYF. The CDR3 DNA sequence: TGTGCCAGCAGCCAAGAAACAGGGACTAGCTTTATTTCTAGCACAGATACGCAGTATTTT.

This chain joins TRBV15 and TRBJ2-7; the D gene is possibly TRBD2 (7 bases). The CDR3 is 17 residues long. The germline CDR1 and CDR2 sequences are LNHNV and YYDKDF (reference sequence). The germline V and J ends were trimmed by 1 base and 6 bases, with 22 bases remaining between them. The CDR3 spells CATSRVLRGAEAPEQYF. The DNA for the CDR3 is TGTGCCACCAGCAGAGTTCTTCGGGGGGCAGAGGCCCCCGAGCAGTACTTC.

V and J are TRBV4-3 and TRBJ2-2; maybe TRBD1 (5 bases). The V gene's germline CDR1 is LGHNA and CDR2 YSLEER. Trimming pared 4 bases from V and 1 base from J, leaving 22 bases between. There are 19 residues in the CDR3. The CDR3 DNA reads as TGCGCCAGCAGCCGTTATACTACGACAGACTCTTGGAACACCGGGGAGCTGTTTTTT. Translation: CASSRYTTTDSWNTGELFF.

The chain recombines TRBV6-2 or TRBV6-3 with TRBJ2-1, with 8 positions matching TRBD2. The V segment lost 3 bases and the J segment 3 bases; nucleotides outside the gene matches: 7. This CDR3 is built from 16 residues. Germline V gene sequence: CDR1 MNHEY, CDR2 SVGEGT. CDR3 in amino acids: CASSYERGGSYNEQFF. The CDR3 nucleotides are TGTGCCAGCAGTTATGAACGGGGGGGTAGCTACAATGAGCAGTTCTTC.

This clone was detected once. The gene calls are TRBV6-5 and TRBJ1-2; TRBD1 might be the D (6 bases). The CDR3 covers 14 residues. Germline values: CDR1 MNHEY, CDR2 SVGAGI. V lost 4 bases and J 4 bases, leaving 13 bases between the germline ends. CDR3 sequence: CASSSRTDGYGYTF. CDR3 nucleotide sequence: TGTGCCAGCAGTTCCCGGACAGATGGCTATGGCTACACCTTC.

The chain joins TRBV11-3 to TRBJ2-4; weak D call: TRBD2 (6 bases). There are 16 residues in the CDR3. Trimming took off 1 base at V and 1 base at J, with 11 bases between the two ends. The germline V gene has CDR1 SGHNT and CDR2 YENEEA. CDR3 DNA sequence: TGTGCCAGCAGCTTAGGGCCGGGGGATGCCAAAAACATTCAGTACTTC. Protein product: CASSLGPGDAKNIQYF.

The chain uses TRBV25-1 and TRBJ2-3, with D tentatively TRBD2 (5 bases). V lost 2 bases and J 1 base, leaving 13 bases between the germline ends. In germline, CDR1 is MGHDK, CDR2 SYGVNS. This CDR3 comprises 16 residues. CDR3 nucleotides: TGTGCCAGCAGTGAACCGAGAGGGCTCGGCACAGATACGCAGTATTTT. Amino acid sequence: CASSEPRGLGTDTQYF.

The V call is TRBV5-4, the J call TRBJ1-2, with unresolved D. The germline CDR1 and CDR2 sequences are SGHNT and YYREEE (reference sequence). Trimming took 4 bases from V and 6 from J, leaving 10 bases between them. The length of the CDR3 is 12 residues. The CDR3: CASSPASNGYTF. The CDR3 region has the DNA TGTGCCAGCAGCCCTGCCTCTAATGGCTACACCTTC.